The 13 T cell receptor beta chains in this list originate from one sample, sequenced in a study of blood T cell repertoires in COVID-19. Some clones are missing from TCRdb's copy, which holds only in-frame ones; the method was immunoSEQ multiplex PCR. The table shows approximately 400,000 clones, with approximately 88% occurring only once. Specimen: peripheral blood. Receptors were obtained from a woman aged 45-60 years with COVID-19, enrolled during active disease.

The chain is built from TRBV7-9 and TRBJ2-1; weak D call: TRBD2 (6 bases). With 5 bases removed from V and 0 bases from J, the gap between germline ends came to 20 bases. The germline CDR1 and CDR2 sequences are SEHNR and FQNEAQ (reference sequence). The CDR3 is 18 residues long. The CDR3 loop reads CASSPRSVADSSYNEQFF. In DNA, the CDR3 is TGTGCCAGCAGCCCCCGTTCGGTAGCGGACTCCTCCTACAATGAGCAGTTCTTC.

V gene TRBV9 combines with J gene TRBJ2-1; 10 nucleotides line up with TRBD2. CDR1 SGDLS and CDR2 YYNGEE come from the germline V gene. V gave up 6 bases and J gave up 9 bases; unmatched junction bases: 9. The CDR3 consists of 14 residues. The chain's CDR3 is CASTTSGVMGEQFF. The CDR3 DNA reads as TGTGCCAGCACCACTAGCGGGGTCATGGGTGAGCAGTTCTTC.

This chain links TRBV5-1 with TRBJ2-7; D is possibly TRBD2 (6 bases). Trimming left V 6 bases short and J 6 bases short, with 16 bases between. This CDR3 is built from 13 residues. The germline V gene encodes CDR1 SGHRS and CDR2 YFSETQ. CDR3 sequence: CASTTRVEGEQYF. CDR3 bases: TGCGCCAGCACTACGAGGGTGGAGGGCGAGCAGTACTTC. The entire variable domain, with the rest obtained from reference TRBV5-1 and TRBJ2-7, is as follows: KAGVTQTPRYLIKTRGQQVTLSCSPISGHRSVSWYQQTPGQGLQFLFEYFSETQRNKGNFPGRFSGRQFSNSRSEMNVSTLELGDSALYLCASTTRVEGEQYFGPGTRLTVT.

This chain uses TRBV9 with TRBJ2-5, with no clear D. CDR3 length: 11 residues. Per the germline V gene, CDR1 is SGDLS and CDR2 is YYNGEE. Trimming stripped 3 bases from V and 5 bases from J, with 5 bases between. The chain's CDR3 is CASSAGETQYF. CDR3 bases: TGTGCCAGCAGCGCCGGGGAGACCCAGTACTTC.

The CDR3 is CASRQTGQGPQGYTF. DNA of the CDR3: TGTGCCAGCAGGCAGACGGGACAGGGTCCACAAGGCTACACCTTC. The J gene is TRBJ1-2, the V gene TRBV28; TRBD1 matches at 9 bases. Germline V gives CDR1 MDHEN, CDR2 SYDVKM. Unmatched junction bases numbered 13, after V lost 6 bases and J lost 8 bases. This CDR3 contains 15 residues.

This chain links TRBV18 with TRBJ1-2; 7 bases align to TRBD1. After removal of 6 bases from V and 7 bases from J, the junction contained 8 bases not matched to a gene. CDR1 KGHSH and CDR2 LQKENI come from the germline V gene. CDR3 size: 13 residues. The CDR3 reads CASSQSSGGGYTF. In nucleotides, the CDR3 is TGTGCCAGCTCTCAATCTTCAGGGGGTGGCTACACCTTC.

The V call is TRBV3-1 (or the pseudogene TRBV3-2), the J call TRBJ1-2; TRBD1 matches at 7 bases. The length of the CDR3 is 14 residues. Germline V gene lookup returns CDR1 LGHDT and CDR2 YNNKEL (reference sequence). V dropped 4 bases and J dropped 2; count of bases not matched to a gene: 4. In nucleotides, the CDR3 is TGTGCCAGCAGCCGCACAGGGGCCAACTATGGCTACACCTTC. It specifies CASSRTGANYGYTF.

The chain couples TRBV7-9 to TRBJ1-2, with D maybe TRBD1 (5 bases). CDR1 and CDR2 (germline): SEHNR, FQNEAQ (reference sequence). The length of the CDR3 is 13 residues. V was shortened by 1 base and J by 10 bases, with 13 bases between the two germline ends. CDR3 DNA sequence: TGTGCCAGCAGCTTAGATCCCCAGGGTCCCTACACCTTC. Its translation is CASSLDPQGPYTF.

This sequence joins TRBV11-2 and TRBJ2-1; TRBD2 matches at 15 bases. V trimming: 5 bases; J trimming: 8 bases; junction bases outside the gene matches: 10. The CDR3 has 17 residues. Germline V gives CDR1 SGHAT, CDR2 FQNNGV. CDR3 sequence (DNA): TGTGCCAGCAGCCCTTACTGGACTAGCGGGGGGGCCCATGAGCAGTTCTTC. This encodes CASSPYWTSGGAHEQFF.

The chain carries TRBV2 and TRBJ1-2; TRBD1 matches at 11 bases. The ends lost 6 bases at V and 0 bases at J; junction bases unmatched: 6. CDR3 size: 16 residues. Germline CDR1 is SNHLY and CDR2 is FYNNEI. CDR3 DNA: TGTGCCAGCAGGAGGGACAGGGGGGAATCTAACTATGGCTACACCTTC. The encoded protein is CASRRDRGESNYGYTF.

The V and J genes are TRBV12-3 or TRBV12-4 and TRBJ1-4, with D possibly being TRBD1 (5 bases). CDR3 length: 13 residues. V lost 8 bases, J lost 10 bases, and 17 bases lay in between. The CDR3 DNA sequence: TGTGCCAGCGCCCAGGGTAGGGGAGGAAAACTGTTTTTT. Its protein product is CASAQGRGGKLFF.

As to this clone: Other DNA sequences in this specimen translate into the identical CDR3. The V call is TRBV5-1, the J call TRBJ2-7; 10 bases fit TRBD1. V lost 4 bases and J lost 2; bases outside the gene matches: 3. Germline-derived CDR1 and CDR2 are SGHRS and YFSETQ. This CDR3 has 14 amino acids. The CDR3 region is CASSPGTGAYEQYF. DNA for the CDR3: TGCGCCAGCAGCCCCGGGACAGGGGCCTACGAGCAGTACTTC.

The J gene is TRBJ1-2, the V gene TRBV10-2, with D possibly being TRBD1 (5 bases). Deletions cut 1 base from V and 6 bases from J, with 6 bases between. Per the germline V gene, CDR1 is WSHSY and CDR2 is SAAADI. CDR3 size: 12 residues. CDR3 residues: CASSELGDGYTF. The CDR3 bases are TGCGCCAGCAGTGAGTTAGGGGATGGCTACACCTTC.